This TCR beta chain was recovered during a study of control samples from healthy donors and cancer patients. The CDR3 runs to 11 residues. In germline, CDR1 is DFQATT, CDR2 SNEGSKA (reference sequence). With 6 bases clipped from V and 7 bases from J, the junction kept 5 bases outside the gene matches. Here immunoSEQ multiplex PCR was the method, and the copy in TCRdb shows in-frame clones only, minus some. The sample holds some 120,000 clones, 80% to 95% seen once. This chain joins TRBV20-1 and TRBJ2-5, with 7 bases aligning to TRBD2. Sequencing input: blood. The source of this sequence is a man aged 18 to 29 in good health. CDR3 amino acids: CSAAGEGTQYF. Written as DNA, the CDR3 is TGCAGTGCCGCGGGGGAGGGGACCCAGTACTTC.